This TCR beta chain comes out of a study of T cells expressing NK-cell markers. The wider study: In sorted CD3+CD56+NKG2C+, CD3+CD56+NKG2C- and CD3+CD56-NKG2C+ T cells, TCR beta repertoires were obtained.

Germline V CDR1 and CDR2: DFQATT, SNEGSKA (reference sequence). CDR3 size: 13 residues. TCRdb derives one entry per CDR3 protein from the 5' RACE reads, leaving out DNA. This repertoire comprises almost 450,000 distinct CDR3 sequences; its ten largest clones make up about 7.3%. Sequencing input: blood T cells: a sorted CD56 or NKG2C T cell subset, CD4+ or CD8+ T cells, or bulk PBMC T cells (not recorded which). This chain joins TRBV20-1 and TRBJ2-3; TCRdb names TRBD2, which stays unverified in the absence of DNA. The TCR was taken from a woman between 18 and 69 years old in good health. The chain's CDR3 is CSARDGRTSEQYF.